This entry concerns a single TCR beta chain. The antigen is not known. The sample is drawn from a study of T cells in localized non-small cell lung cancer. Clones were sequenced by immunoSEQ multiplex PCR, and TCRdb holds only the in-frame ones, with some missing. The table lists 7,500 to 10,000 clones, 44% of them singletons. V lost 5 bases, J lost 3 bases, and 1 base stayed unmatched. Germline V lookup: CDR1 GTSNPN, CDR2 SVGIG (reference sequence). CDR3 length equals 12 residues. Study-wide points: Appearance in adjacent lung was seen for a median around 61 of the top 100 tumor clones. Higher adjacent-lung clonality was associated with shorter survival. Tumor trailed uninvolved adjacent lung in T cell clonality, which peaked there.

The sequence was collected from a woman aged 35 to 70 with stage I lung adenocarcinoma. The specimen comprised lymph node tissue, sampled before any cancer treatment. The V gene is TRBV30, the J gene TRBJ1-3, with 7 positions matching TRBD1. The CDR3 region is CAWDRVGNTIYF. The DNA for the CDR3 is TGTGCCTGGGACAGGGTTGGAAACACCATATATTTT. The whole variable domain, filled in from reference TRBV30 and TRBJ1-3, reads SQTIHQWPATLVQPVGSPLSLECTVEGTSNPNLYWYRQAAGRGLQLLFYSVGIGQISSEVPQNLSASRPQDRQFILSSKKLLLSDSGFYLCAWDRVGNTIYFGEGSWLTVV.